The 32 T cell receptor beta chains below were found in one sample sequenced in a study of blood T cell repertoires in COVID-19. Profiling relied on immunoSEQ multiplex PCR, and the TCRdb table lists in-frame clones only, not all of them. The table records about 170,000 clones, around 82% of them present only once. Sequenced material: peripheral blood. The source is a woman older than 75 with acute or convalescent COVID-19.

The CDR3 coding sequence is TGCAGTGCAAGTGGGGCGGGAGTGATTGAGACCCAGTACTTC. This codes for CSASGAGVIETQYF. The chain couples TRBV20-1 to TRBJ2-5; TRBD2 matches at 7 bases. Germline V gene data show CDR1 as DFQATT and CDR2 as SNEGSKA (reference sequence). J gave up 5 bases and V 6 bases, and 12 bases lay outside the gene matches. The CDR3 consists of 14 residues.

The chain carries TRBV5-4 and TRBJ2-5, with TRBD2 identical over 10 bases. Germline V lookup: CDR1 SGHNT, CDR2 YYREEE (reference sequence). The CDR3 has 15 amino acids. V lost 4 bases, J lost 3 bases, and 6 bases stayed unmatched. The CDR3 loop reads CASSPRTSGKETQYF. Written as DNA, the CDR3 is TGTGCCAGCAGCCCTAGGACTAGCGGTAAAGAGACCCAGTACTTC.

The rearrangement joins TRBV4-1 to TRBJ1-4; tentatively, D is TRBD1 (5 bases). The CDR3 has 19 residues. Per the germline V gene, CDR1 is MGHRA and CDR2 is YSYEKL. Trimming shortened V by 6 bases and J by 3 bases, and 26 bases separated the two germline ends. CDR3 protein: CASRRGGGQGTSSNEKLFF. CDR3 DNA: TGCGCCAGCAGACGAGGCGGGGGTCAGGGTACTTCTTCTAATGAAAAACTGTTTTTT.

The chain is built from TRBV25-1 and TRBJ2-3, with D hard to call. V was clipped by 8 bases and J by 7 bases, with 10 bases between them. Germline CDR1 MGHDK, CDR2 SYGVNS. The CDR3 runs to 11 residues. The chain's CDR3 is CASAISNTQYF. DNA of the CDR3: TGTGCCAGCGCGATTAGCAATACGCAGTATTTT.

V gene TRBV30 combines with J gene TRBJ1-5; D gene uncertain. The CDR3 runs 14 residues. Germline-derived CDR1 and CDR2 are GTSNPN and SVGIG (reference sequence). Trimming removed 6 bases from V and 6 bases from J, with 18 bases in between. The CDR3 DNA reads as TGTGCCTGCCAGACGACGGGGTTGGCTCAGCCCCAGCATTTT. Residues: CACQTTGLAQPQHF.

This sequence joins TRBV20-1 and TRBJ1-1; TRBD1 is a possible D gene (5 bases). The CDR3 has 10 residues. Germline CDR1 and CDR2: DFQATT and SNEGSKA (reference sequence). DNA for the CDR3: TGCAGGCAGGGTACGGTCGATGCTTTCTTT. Its translation: CRQGTVDAFF.

The V call is TRBV5-5, the J call TRBJ1-1; 9 nucleotides line up with TRBD1. Germline V lookup: CDR1 SGHKS, CDR2 YYEKEE (reference sequence). Unmatched junction bases numbered 11, after V lost 4 bases and J lost 4 bases. The CDR3 is 16 amino acids. The CDR3 nucleotides are TGTGCCAGCAGCACCATTTTCGGACAGGGGACCACTGAAGCTTTCTTT. It codes for CASSTIFGQGTTEAFF.

The chain combines TRBV7-9 with TRBJ1-1; D not certain. Germline values: CDR1 SEHNR, CDR2 FQNEAQ (reference sequence). CDR3 length equals 14 residues. Deletions cut 1 base from V and 4 bases from J, with 10 bases between. CDR3 residues: CASSLVNSATEAFF. CDR3 sequence (DNA): TGTGCCAGCAGCTTAGTAAACTCCGCCACTGAAGCTTTCTTT.

The chain links TRBV9 to TRBJ1-2; D is undetermined. Germline values: CDR1 SGDLS, CDR2 YYNGEE. This CDR3 spans 13 amino acids. V lost 4 bases and J 7 bases, leaving 14 bases between the germline ends. The CDR3 is CASSPPYESGYTF. The CDR3 DNA reads TGTGCCAGCAGCCCACCCTATGAAAGTGGCTACACCTTC.

This sequence joins TRBV3-1 (or the pseudogene TRBV3-2) and TRBJ1-4; D might be TRBD1 (6 bases). The CDR3 extends over 14 amino acids. Per germline, CDR1 LGHDT and CDR2 YNNKEL (reference sequence). The V gene lost 8 bases and the J gene lost 5 bases, with 15 bases spanning the gap. The CDR3 DNA reads TGTGCCAGCGCCGGACAGCCGCAAAATGAAAAACTGTTTTTT. Protein product: CASAGQPQNEKLFF.

This sequence joins TRBV15 and TRBJ2-7, with a possible D match to TRBD2 (5 bases). In germline, CDR1 is LNHNV, CDR2 YYDKDF (reference sequence). V dropped 0 bases and J dropped 6 bases, with 18 bases sitting between them. The CDR3 extends over 16 amino acids. The CDR3 coding sequence is TGTGCCACCAGCAGAGATCCCTTCGCGGACGGAGGCGAGCAGTACTTC. It codes for CATSRDPFADGGEQYF.

V is TRBV7-9 and J is TRBJ2-4; no clear D gene. This CDR3 is 12 amino acids long. From germline, CDR1 is SEHNR and CDR2 FQNEAQ (reference sequence). Trimming removed 4 bases from V and 2 bases from J, with 3 bases in between. The CDR3, as DNA: TGTGCCAGCAGCTCATCCAAAAACATTCAGTACTTC. It is translated as CASSSSKNIQYF.

J is TRBJ2-7 and V is TRBV18; maybe TRBD2 (6 bases). The germline V gene encodes CDR1 KGHSH and CDR2 LQKENI. V gave up 1 base and J gave up 2 bases, with 9 bases separating them. The CDR3 has 14 residues. The CDR3 nucleotides are TGTGCCAGCTCACCACTAGCGGAAGCCTACGAGCAGTACTTC. Protein sequence: CASSPLAEAYEQYF.

J is TRBJ1-3 and V is TRBV14; D gene unclear. The V end was cut by 1 base, the J end by 0 bases, with 7 bases between. This CDR3 is built from 15 residues. Per the germline V gene, CDR1 is SGHDN and CDR2 is FVKESK. CDR3: CASSQVPFSGNTIYF. CDR3 nucleotides: TGTGCCAGCAGCCAAGTTCCGTTCTCTGGAAACACCATATATTTT.

J is TRBJ1-5 and V is TRBV19; 8 positions agree with TRBD1. CDR1 and CDR2 from the germline V gene are LNHDA and SQIVND (reference sequence). The J segment lost 0 bases and the V segment lost 6 bases, leaving 7 bases of the junction unmatched. This CDR3 is 16 amino acids long. The CDR3 loop reads CASSRQGRDSNQPQHF. In DNA, the CDR3 is TGTGCCAGTAGCCGACAGGGGAGGGATAGCAATCAGCCCCAGCATTTT. The full variable domain, in which reference TRBV19 and TRBJ1-5 provide the parts outside the CDR3, is DGGITQSPKYLFRKEGQNVTLSCEQNLNHDAMYWYRQDPGQGLRLIYYSQIVNDFQKGDIAEGYSVSREKKESFPLTVTSAQKNPTAFYLCASSRQGRDSNQPQHFGDGTRLSIL.

On this clone itself: Other DNA sequences in the sample encode the same CDR3. The chain combines TRBV5-1 with TRBJ1-6, with D tentatively TRBD1 (6 bases). The CDR3 sequence is 17 residues long. Germline values: CDR1 SGHRS, CDR2 YFSETQ. Deletions cut 0 bases from V and 6 bases from J, with 16 bases between. The CDR3 loop reads CASSLEGRGAGNSPLHF. In nucleotides, the CDR3 is TGCGCCAGCAGCTTGGAGGGTCGGGGGGCTGGTAATTCACCCCTCCACTTT.

The chain is built from TRBV12-3 or TRBV12-4 and TRBJ1-2; perhaps TRBD1 as D (5 bases). CDR3 size: 12 residues. Deletions cut 5 bases from V and 8 bases from J, with 12 bases between. CDR3 in DNA: TGTGCCAGCAGTGACGACAGAACCGGCTACACCTTC. Its translation: CASSDDRTGYTF.

The chain couples TRBV9 to TRBJ1-2, with D possibly being TRBD1 (6 bases). The germline gives CDR1 SGDLS, CDR2 YYNGEE. This CDR3 spans 14 amino acids. Trimming left V 0 bases short and J 8 bases short, with 14 bases between. CDR3 protein: CASSVEGDYSGYTF. The DNA of the CDR3 is TGTGCCAGCAGCGTAGAGGGGGACTATTCGGGCTACACCTTC.

The chain employs TRBV4-1 and TRBJ2-4, with 9 nucleotides matching TRBD1. The CDR3 spans 16 residues. Germline V gene sequence: CDR1 MGHRA, CDR2 YSYEKL. With V trimmed by 1 base and J by 8 bases, 9 bases remained unmatched. The chain's CDR3 is CASSQASQGARHIQYF. The DNA of the CDR3 is TGCGCCAGCAGCCAAGCTTCACAGGGGGCTAGGCACATTCAGTACTTC.

CDR3 region: CASSPSREANYGYTF. The CDR3 region has the DNA TGTGCCAGCTCACCGTCTAGGGAGGCTAACTATGGCTACACCTTC. V and J are TRBV18 and TRBJ1-2; D gene uncertain. Germline CDR1 reads KGHSH; CDR2 reads LQKENI. This CDR3 region has 15 residues. The V end was cut by 3 bases, the J end by 0 bases, with 11 bases between.

The chain links TRBV27 to TRBJ2-1; D uncertain. CDR3 size: 13 residues. The V gene's germline CDR1 is MNHEY and CDR2 SMNVEV (reference sequence). The ends were cut back, 5 bases at V and 4 bases at J, with 9 bases in the middle. CDR3: CASSLYSYNEQFF. CDR3 DNA: TGTGCCAGCAGTCTTTACTCATACAATGAGCAGTTCTTC.

The chain uses TRBV24-1 and TRBJ2-2, with 14 bases lining up with TRBD2. Germline CDR1 is KGHDR and CDR2 is SFDVKD. CDR3 length: 17 residues. The J segment lost 7 bases and the V segment lost 7 bases, leaving 10 bases of the junction unmatched. The CDR3 DNA is TGTGCCACCAGCGCGGGGACTAGCGGGAGTCTTGGCGGGGAGCTGTTTTTT. This translates into CATSAGTSGSLGGELFF.

The chain employs TRBV28 and TRBJ2-7; 8 bases align to TRBD1. The germline V gene has CDR1 MDHEN and CDR2 SYDVKM. V shed 6 bases and J 0 bases; nucleotides not matched to a gene: 10. The CDR3 covers 16 residues. The CDR3 sequence is CASRYWSRGLSYEQYF. The CDR3 nucleotides read TGTGCCAGCAGGTACTGGTCCAGGGGGCTCTCCTACGAGCAGTACTTC.

The genes are TRBV4-3 and TRBJ2-5; TRBD2 agrees at 7 bases. The ends lost 0 bases at V and 2 bases at J; junction bases unmatched: 6. This CDR3 contains 16 residues. Germline values: CDR1 LGHNA, CDR2 YSLEER. CDR3 in amino acids: CASSQDQPGGQETQYF. In DNA, the CDR3 is TGCGCCAGCAGCCAAGATCAGCCGGGGGGTCAAGAGACCCAGTACTTC.

This chain links TRBV2 with TRBJ2-7, with TRBD2 identical over 13 bases. V lost 6 bases, J lost 3 bases, and 5 bases stayed unmatched. The CDR3 loop spans 15 amino acids. Per germline, CDR1 SNHLY and CDR2 FYNNEI. CDR3 nucleotides: TGTGCCAGCAGACTAGCGGGAGGGCAGATCTACGAGCAGTACTTC. It specifies CASRLAGGQIYEQYF.

This chain uses TRBV5-1 with TRBJ1-3; TRBD1 matches 7 bases. The V segment lost 3 bases and the J segment 4 bases; nucleotides outside the gene matches: 13. This CDR3 spans 17 amino acids. Looked up from germline, CDR1 is SGHRS and CDR2 is YFSETQ. The CDR3 nucleotides read TGCGCCAGCAGCTCCAATTACAGGGGCGCGGACGGAAACACCATATATTTT. It translates to CASSSNYRGADGNTIYF. The entire variable domain, with the rest obtained from reference TRBV5-1 and TRBJ1-3, is as follows: KAGVTQTPRYLIKTRGQQVTLSCSPISGHRSVSWYQQTPGQGLQFLFEYFSETQRNKGNFPGRFSGRQFSNSRSEMNVSTLELGDSALYLCASSSNYRGADGNTIYFGEGSWLTVV.

The V call is TRBV6-2 or TRBV6-3, the J call TRBJ1-5; TRBD1 agrees at 7 bases. V was pared by 2 bases and J by 0 bases, with 10 bases of the junction left unmatched. Per germline, CDR1 MNHEY and CDR2 SVGEGT. This CDR3 comprises 18 residues. The CDR3 DNA reads TGTGCCAGCAGTTACCCAAAGGGGACAGCGTATAGCAATCAGCCCCAGCATTTT. Protein product: CASSYPKGTAYSNQPQHF.

Remarks on this clone: Other DNA sequences within the sample encode an identical CDR3. The J gene is TRBJ2-3, the V gene TRBV7-2; 11 nucleotides agree with TRBD2. With V trimmed by 5 bases and J by 1 base, 5 bases remained unmatched. The CDR3 length is 16 residues. Germline V CDR1 and CDR2: SGHTA, FQGNSA. CDR3 sequence: CASSSGLAGGTDTQYF. The CDR3 DNA reads as TGTGCCAGCAGCAGTGGACTAGCGGGTGGCACAGATACGCAGTATTTT.

This chain's CDR3 is CAISRGTGFNEQFF. The CDR3 nucleotides are TGTGCCATCAGCCGAGGGACAGGGTTTAATGAGCAGTTCTTC. The chain uses TRBV10-3 and TRBJ2-1; 9 nucleotides line up with TRBD1. Germline V CDR1 and CDR2: ENHRY, SYGVKD. The CDR3 has 14 amino acids. V gave up 6 bases and J gave up 7 bases; unmatched junction bases: 7.

This chain links TRBV19 with TRBJ1-3; TRBD1 aligns across 9 bases. The CDR3 has 13 residues. The germline gives CDR1 LNHDA, CDR2 SQIVND (reference sequence). The V and J ends lost 9 bases and 3 bases, in that order; junction bases with no gene match: 3. CDR3 nucleotides: TGTGCCAGCATGGACAGGGGTGGAAACACCATATATTTT. It encodes CASMDRGGNTIYF.

This chain joins TRBV7-9 and TRBJ2-7, with 12 positions matching TRBD1. V shed 5 bases, J shed 7 bases, and the junction held 6 bases outside the gene matches. CDR3 length equals 14 residues. Per the germline V gene, CDR1 is SEHNR and CDR2 is FQNEAQ (reference sequence). The CDR3 protein is CASSRGTGGAEQYF. The CDR3 DNA reads as TGTGCCAGCAGCCGCGGGACAGGGGGCGCAGAGCAGTACTTC.

A word on this clone: Other nucleotide sequences in the sample specify the same CDR3. The chain recombines TRBV19 with TRBJ1-1; D is uncertain. Trimming took 2 bases from V and 2 from J, leaving 9 bases between them. Germline V gives CDR1 LNHDA, CDR2 SQIVND (reference sequence). The CDR3 totals 14 residues. CDR3 DNA: TGTGCCAGTAGTATAACCGGGGTAAACACTGAAGCTTTCTTT. It encodes CASSITGVNTEAFF.